This T cell receptor beta chain was observed in a study of blood T cell repertoires in COVID-19. Across the study: Material from acute and convalescent COVID-19 was sourced from the United States, Italy and Spain.

Per the original methods: Amplification from reference gene primers served as the basis for estimated nucleated cell counts. Method: immunoSEQ multiplex PCR; TCRdb's copy keeps in-frame clones and lacks some. V and J calls and clone size are copied from that table; D and trimming were computed from the DNA. Seen here are roughly 130,000 clones, 86% observed once, and the top ten hold roughly 4.7%. Material for sequencing was peripheral blood. The receptor was isolated from a man aged 40-50 years with acute or convalescent COVID-19.

CDR3: CASSYSYGVPDEQYF. As DNA, the CDR3 is TGTGCCAGCAGTTACTCGTACGGGGTCCCCGACGAGCAGTACTTC. The chain links TRBV6-5 to TRBJ2-7; the D gene is possibly TRBD2 (5 bases). Trimming left V 0 bases short and J 5 bases short, with 14 bases between. The CDR3 is made up of 15 amino acids. In germline, CDR1 is MNHEY, CDR2 SVGAGI.